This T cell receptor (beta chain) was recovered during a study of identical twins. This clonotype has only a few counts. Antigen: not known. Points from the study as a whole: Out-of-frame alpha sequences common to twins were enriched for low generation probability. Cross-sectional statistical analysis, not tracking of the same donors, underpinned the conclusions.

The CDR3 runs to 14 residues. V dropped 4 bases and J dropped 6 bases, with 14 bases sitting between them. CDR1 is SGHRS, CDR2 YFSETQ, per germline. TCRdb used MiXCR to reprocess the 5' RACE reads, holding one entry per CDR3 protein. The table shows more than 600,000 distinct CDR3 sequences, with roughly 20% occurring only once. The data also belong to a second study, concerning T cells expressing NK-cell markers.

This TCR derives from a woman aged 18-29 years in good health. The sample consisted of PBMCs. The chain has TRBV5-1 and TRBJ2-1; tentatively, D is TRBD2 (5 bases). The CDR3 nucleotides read TGCGCCAGCAGCCCGCTCAGTGGAGGCAATGAGCAGTTCTTC. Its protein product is CASSPLSGGNEQFF.